This T cell receptor beta chain was sequenced in a study of CD4+ T cells in melanoma. General study points: In melanoma, neoantigen-specific CD4+ T cells reportedly differed in differentiation state. A reported correlation linked neoantigen-specific CD4+ T cells to CD8+, macrophage and B cell function.

The protocol was immunoSEQ multiplex PCR, while the TCRdb copy is restricted to in-frame clones and leaves out a portion. The data show 140,000 or so clones, about nine tenths seen once. Germline loops: CDR1 MNHEY, CDR2 SVGAGI. The CDR3 length is 12 residues. Between the trimmed V and J ends, which lost 5 bases and 2 bases, there was a span of 7 bases. To note about this clone: Its target is not known.

This TCR was recovered from a human donor with melanoma. V and J are TRBV6-5 and TRBJ2-7; the D is unclear. The CDR3 nucleotides are TGTGCCAGCAGTGTTACCCCCTACGAGCAGTACTTC. It is translated as CASSVTPYEQYF.